Listed here are 17 T cell receptor beta chains from one sample, sequenced in a study of T cell repertoires in ileal Crohn's disease. The time point is: neoterminal ileum biopsy at postoperative endoscopy, about 6 months after surgery. Using immunoSEQ multiplex PCR, the repertoire was profiled, and TCRdb retains in-frame clones only, with some absent. The table records about 62,000 clones, about 88% of them present only once. The sample comprised ileal tissue. Every receptor here comes from an adult with Crohn's disease.

The gene calls are TRBV15 and TRBJ2-7; no firm D call. Trimming removed 1 base from V and 3 bases from J, with 4 bases in between. The CDR3 covers 12 residues. Germline CDR1 and CDR2: LNHNV and YYDKDF (reference sequence). The CDR3 sequence: CATSRGGYEQYF. Written as DNA, the CDR3 is TGTGCCACCAGCAGAGGAGGCTACGAGCAGTACTTC.

The genes are TRBV19 and TRBJ1-1; 7 bases are shared with TRBD1. CDR3 size: 15 residues. In germline, CDR1 is LNHDA, CDR2 SQIVND (reference sequence). J lost 4 bases, V lost 1 base, and 6 bases had no gene match. CDR3 in DNA: TGTGCCAGTAGTATAGCGTCAGGGGGATTCACTGAAGCTTTCTTT. As protein: CASSIASGGFTEAFF.

This chain connects TRBV4-1 to TRBJ1-2; D perhaps matches TRBD1 (6 bases). The V end was cut by 1 base, the J end by 4 bases, with 16 bases between. Germline V CDR1 and CDR2: MGHRA, YSYEKL. The CDR3 has 16 amino acids. The CDR3 DNA is TGCGCCAGCAGCCAAGCCGTGGGACACGACTTCTATGGCTACACCTTC. Translated, it gives CASSQAVGHDFYGYTF.

For the CDR3, the DNA is TGCGCCAGCAGCTTGGTTGGTTCAGGTGAAAAACTGTTTTTT. It translates to CASSLVGSGEKLFF. J is TRBJ1-4 and V is TRBV5-1, with no clear D. CDR3 length equals 14 residues. CDR1 is SGHRS, CDR2 YFSETQ, per germline. The V end lost 0 bases, the J end lost 7 bases, and 10 bases lay between the germline ends.

The genes are TRBV6-1 and TRBJ2-7, with TRBD1 matching 8 bases. Germline V lookup: CDR1 MNHNS, CDR2 SASEGT. CDR3 length: 14 amino acids. V shed 2 bases, J shed 3 bases, and the junction held 3 bases outside the gene matches. Here the CDR3 reads CASSEYTGGYEQYF. Written as DNA, the CDR3 is TGTGCCAGCAGTGAATATACAGGGGGCTACGAGCAGTACTTC.

The chain is built from TRBV5-5 and TRBJ2-3; a possible D gene is TRBD2 (6 bases). V was clipped by 3 bases and J by 5 bases, with 22 bases between them. This CDR3 region has 17 residues. Germline-derived CDR1 and CDR2 are SGHKS and YYEKEE (reference sequence). CDR3 nucleotides: TGTGCCAGCAGCTCGGGCCTTGGGGCGGGAATGAGAGATACGCAGTATTTT. Translated, it gives CASSSGLGAGMRDTQYF.

The chain couples TRBV27 to TRBJ2-7; TRBD1 is a possible D gene (6 bases). Deletions cut 5 bases from V and 2 bases from J, with 25 bases between. The germline V gene has CDR1 MNHEY and CDR2 SMNVEV (reference sequence). The CDR3 is 18 amino acids. CDR3 nucleotide sequence: TGTGCCAGCAGTAGATTGTCCACCGCGACAGGTAGAACCTACGAGCAGTACTTC. Translated, it gives CASSRLSTATGRTYEQYF.

As concerns this clone: No DNA is shown, since the ends of the CDR3 on it are uncertain; the CDR3 is the one TCRdb lists. The rearrangement uses TRBV11-2 and TRBJ1-2; TRBD1, the D gene given by the table, was not confirmed from the DNA. The CDR3 is 13 amino acids in total, end residues counted. Germline V gives CDR1 SGHAT, CDR2 FQNNGV. This CDR3 reads CASSWGQGAVVTF.

Only one count was recorded for this clone. The J gene is TRBJ1-1, the V gene TRBV18, with D perhaps TRBD1 (5 bases). Trimming shortened V by 0 bases and J by 6 bases, and 8 bases separated the two germline ends. The germline V gene has CDR1 KGHSH and CDR2 LQKENI. The CDR3 is 13 amino acids. CDR3 region: CASSPPGVSEAFF. CDR3 bases: TGTGCCAGCTCACCACCAGGGGTCTCTGAAGCTTTCTTT.

The V and J genes are TRBV19 and TRBJ2-1; D is possibly TRBD2 (5 bases). V dropped 4 bases and J dropped 0 bases, with 10 bases sitting between them. The CDR3 runs to 15 residues. The germline V gene encodes CDR1 LNHDA and CDR2 SQIVND (reference sequence). CDR3 DNA sequence: TGTGCCAGTAGTAAGGCAGGAGGCTCCTACAATGAGCAGTTCTTC. This encodes CASSKAGGSYNEQFF.

This clone was detected once. The chain recombines TRBV2 with TRBJ2-7, with a weak D call TRBD2 (6 bases). The V end was cut by 1 base, the J end by 0 bases, with 10 bases between. The CDR3 loop spans 15 amino acids. Germline assignment: CDR1 SNHLY and CDR2 FYNNEI. Here the CDR3 reads CASSEGRGSSYEQYV. The CDR3 DNA follows: TGTGCCAGCAGTGAAGGTCGGGGGAGCTCCTACGAGCAGTACGTC.

V and J are TRBV9 and TRBJ1-2; no firm D call. The V end was cut by 5 bases, the J end by 6 bases, with 8 bases between. The CDR3 runs 11 residues. CDR1 SGDLS and CDR2 YYNGEE come from the germline V gene. The CDR3 DNA is TGTGCCAGCAGGGCCCGGGATGGCTACACCTTC. Its protein is CASRARDGYTF.

The chain couples TRBV5-1 to TRBJ2-3, with D perhaps matching TRBD2 (6 bases). Trimming cost V 0 bases and J 1 base, with 21 bases left between them. The CDR3 is 19 amino acids. Germline V gives CDR1 SGHRS, CDR2 YFSETQ. CDR3 bases: TGCGCCAGCAGCTTGGTCCCCCCGCTAACTAGCACCGGCACAGATACGCAGTATTTT. This gives the protein CASSLVPPLTSTGTDTQYF.

As concerns this clone: Mismatch with germline at one junction end may stem from a read error. The genes are TRBV7-2 and TRBJ1-2, with 9 bases lining up with TRBD1. In germline, CDR1 is SGHTA, CDR2 FQGNSA. The CDR3 is 14 amino acids. The CDR3 DNA reads as TGTGCCAGCAGCCTGAACAGGGGGCGCTTAGGCTGCACCTTC. It encodes CASSLNRGRLGCTF.

This chain joins TRBV6-4 and TRBJ2-1; D is ambiguous. Germline assignment: CDR1 MRHNA and CDR2 SNTAGT. The CDR3 sequence is 15 residues long. Trimming removed 4 bases from V and 0 bases from J, with 10 bases in between. CDR3 sequence reads: CASSVGSHSYNEQFF. The CDR3 DNA is TGTGCCAGCAGTGTGGGCTCACACTCCTACAATGAGCAGTTCTTC.

The count of this clone is one. The chain joins TRBV10-3 to TRBJ2-1; 7 nucleotides match TRBD2. Unmatched junction bases numbered 6, after V lost 4 bases and J lost 3 bases. This CDR3 is 15 amino acids long. The germline gives CDR1 ENHRY, CDR2 SYGVKD. The CDR3 loop reads CAISGTSVSYNEQFF. The CDR3 region has the DNA TGTGCCATCAGTGGGACTAGTGTCAGCTACAATGAGCAGTTCTTC.

CDR3 amino acids: CSVEYTDTQYF. The CDR3 DNA is TGCAGCGTTGAATACACAGATACGCAGTATTTT. The rearrangement joins TRBV29-1 to TRBJ2-3; D call uncertain. V lost 2 bases to trimming and J lost 2 bases, with 2 bases between them. CDR3 length equals 11 residues. CDR1 and CDR2 (germline): SQVTM, ANQGSEA.